This T cell receptor (beta chain) was observed in a study of cytomegalovirus exposure and HLA in healthy donors. Whole-study results and caveats: Researchers reported that a few CMV-associated chains were confirmed in vitro as CMV antigen-specific.

PCR amplification relied on 60 Vbeta primers (plus 13 Jbeta primers). Methods used by the authors: Roughly 10 million shared chains were among the approximately 87 million unique TCR beta chains that a later analysis counted. Sequencing used immunoSEQ multiplex PCR; TCRdb keeps in-frame clones, though not all of them. V and J calls and clone size are given by that table; D and trimming were obtained from the DNA. The sample lists about 92,000 clones, 60% to 80% occurring once. Deletions cut 4 bases from V and 3 bases from J, with 11 bases between. Germline loops: CDR1 MNHEY, CDR2 SVGAGI. This CDR3 has 14 amino acids. Though probably carrying unrecorded immune exposures, donors were nominally healthy at sampling. Regarding this clone: Antigen unknown.

The V gene is TRBV6-5, the J gene TRBJ2-3; possible D gene TRBD1, 6 bases. This TCR was sampled from a man aged 50 to 60 in good health and CMV-seropositive. The sample consisted of PBMCs. The CDR3 region is CASSSRGTTDTQYF. The CDR3 nucleotides read TGTGCCAGCAGTTCGAGGGGGACAACAGATACGCAGTATTTT.